These T cell receptor beta chains were read from a single sample in a study of beta chain features in type 1 diabetes. TCRdb keeps only in-frame clones here, not all; method: immunoSEQ multiplex PCR. Of roughly 340,000 clones listed, 13% are singletons. Sample: naive CD4+ T cells from blood. Source of these receptors: a woman aged 18-29 years with type 1 diabetes. CDR3s include the opening cysteine and the closing phenylalanine or tryptophan. The D gene is left open where the match is weak. Clone size is not always given. Where it is, it says once, few, many or a class for expanded clones.

>TRBJ1-4|TRBD1|TRBV28|NA
TGTGCCAGCAGTTTATTAGGGACAGGGGACGGAAAACTGTTTTTT
CASSLLGTGDGKLFF
>TRBJ2-1|NA|TRBV11-2|NA
TGTGCCAGCAGCACCCGGACTACGCGCTCCTACAATGAGCAGTTCTTC
CASSTRTTRSYNEQFF
>TRBJ1-2|TRBD1|TRBV15|few
TGTGCCACCAGCAGAGACCTCCTCCAGGGGGCCCTGGGCTATGGCTACACCTTC
CATSRDLLQGALGYGYTF
>TRBJ2-7|NA|TRBV5-1|NA
TGCGCCAGCAGACCGGACAGCTACGAGCAGTACTTC
CASRPDSYEQYF
>TRBJ1-5|TRBD1|TRBV30|NA
TGTGCCTGGACACAGGGGACAGGCAATCAGCCCCAGCATTTT
CAWTQGTGNQPQHF
>TRBJ2-7|TRBD2|TRBV18|NA
TGTGCCAGCTCACCAGAGCGGGGGCCGTACGAGCAGTACTTC
CASSPERGPYEQYF
>TRBJ2-7|NA|TRBV18|NA
TGTGCCAGCTCACCAGACAGGACCAACTACGAGCAGTACTTC
CASSPDRTNYEQYF
>TRBJ2-1|TRBD1|TRBV6-1|few
TGTGCCAGCAGTACGACAGGGGGAGAGCAGTTCTTC
CASSTTGGEQFF
>TRBJ2-6|TRBD1|TRBV29-1|many
TGCAGCGTGGCCACAGGGGCTGGGGCCAACGTCCTGACTTTC
CSVATGAGANVLTF
>TRBJ2-1|NA|TRBV30|NA
TGTGCGGGTGGGAGACTTCATGAGCAGTTCTTC
CAGGRLHEQFF
>TRBJ2-3|TRBD1|TRBV5-1|NA
TGCGCCAGCAGCACTGGACAGGGCGTGGGCACAGATACGCAGTATTTT
CASSTGQGVGTDTQYF
>TRBJ2-1|TRBD2|TRBV7-2|NA
TGTGCCAGCAGCCATGCTAGCGGAAGCAATGAGCAGTTCTTC
CASSHASGSNEQFF
>TRBJ2-7|TRBD2|TRBV4-2|NA
TGTGCCAGCAGCCAAGATTGGCTAGCGGGAGGGAAGCAGTACTTC
CASSQDWLAGGKQYF
>TRBJ2-7|TRBD1|TRBV5-1|NA
TGCGCCAGCAGCTCCGGAGGACAGGGGGGCTCCTACGAGCAGTACTTC
CASSSGGQGGSYEQYF
>TRBJ1-4|NA|TRBV15|once
TGTGCCACCAGCAGAGATATTAATGAAAAACTGTTTTTT
CATSRDINEKLFF
>TRBJ1-1|NA|TRBV13|few
TGTGCCAGCAGCAGAAACGAGGGAGCTGAAGCTTTCTTT
CASSRNEGAEAFF
>TRBJ2-1|NA|TRBV19|NA
TGTGCCAGTAGTATAAGGCTAGCAAATGAGCAGTTCTTC
CASSIRLANEQFF
>TRBJ2-2|TRBD2|TRBV18|NA
TGTGCCAGCTCACGAGGGACTAGCGGCCCCGGGGAGCTGTTTTTT
CASSRGTSGPGELFF
>TRBJ2-7|TRBD2|TRBV11-2|few
TGTGCCAGCAGCTTACGGGGGGACTCCTACGAGCAGTACTTC
CASSLRGDSYEQYF
>TRBJ2-1|NA|TRBV11-2|few
TGTGCCAGCAGCATACAGGGCCCTCTCAATGAGCAGTTCTTC
CASSIQGPLNEQFF
>TRBJ2-2|NA|TRBV4-2|NA
TGTGCCAGCAGCCAAGCTAGTCCGAACACCGGGGAGCTGTTTTTT
CASSQASPNTGELFF
>TRBJ2-1|TRBD1|TRBV5-1|few
TGCGCCAGCAGCTTGGGACAGGGGGCGCATAGTGAGCAGTTCTTC
CASSLGQGAHSEQFF
>TRBJ1-5|NA|TRBV5-1|few
TGCGCCAGCAGCTGGGCAGCTGATCAGCCCCAGCATTTT
CASSWAADQPQHF
>TRBJ1-1|NA|TRBV30|NA
TGTGCCTGGAGCCCGAGAAAGTCCACTGAAGCTTTCTTT
CAWSPRKSTEAFF
>TRBJ2-6|NA|TRBV2|few
TGTGCCAGCAGTCTAGGATCTGGGGCCAACGTCCTGACTTTC
CASSLGSGANVLTF
>TRBJ1-5|TRBD1|TRBV19|NA
TGTGCCAGTTCCCCCGGGACAGGTGCGCTTAGTAGCAATCAGCCCCAGCATTTT
CASSPGTGALSSNQPQHF
>TRBJ2-2|NA|TRBV11-2|NA
TGTGCCAGCAGCTTTTCGGAGGGCGGGGAGCTGTTTTTT
CASSFSEGGELFF
>TRBJ2-5|NA|TRBV5-1|NA
TGCGCCAGCAGCAGGACGGGGGAAGAGACCCAGTACTTC
CASSRTGEETQYF
>TRBJ2-1|TRBD2|TRBV7-9|NA
TGTGCCAGCAGCCAGGGACTAGCGGTTTACAATGAGCAGTTCTTC
CASSQGLAVYNEQFF